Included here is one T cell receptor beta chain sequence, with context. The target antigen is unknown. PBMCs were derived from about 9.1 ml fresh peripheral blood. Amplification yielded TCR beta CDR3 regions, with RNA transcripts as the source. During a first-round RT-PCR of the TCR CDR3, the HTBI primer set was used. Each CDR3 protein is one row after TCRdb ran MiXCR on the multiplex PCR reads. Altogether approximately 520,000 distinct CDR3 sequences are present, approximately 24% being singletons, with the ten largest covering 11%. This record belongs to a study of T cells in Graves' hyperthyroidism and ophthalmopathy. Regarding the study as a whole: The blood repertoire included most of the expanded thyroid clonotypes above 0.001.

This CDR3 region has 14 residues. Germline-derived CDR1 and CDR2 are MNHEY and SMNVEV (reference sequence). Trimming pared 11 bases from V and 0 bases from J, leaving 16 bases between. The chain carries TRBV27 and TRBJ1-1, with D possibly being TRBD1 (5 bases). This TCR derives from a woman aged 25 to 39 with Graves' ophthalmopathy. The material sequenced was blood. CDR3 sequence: CAVRRTTMNTEAFF. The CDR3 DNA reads TGTGCCGTCCGGAGGACAACCATGAACACTGAAGCTTTCTTT.